These 32 T cell receptor beta chains were sequenced from one sample in a study of cytomegalovirus exposure and HLA in healthy donors. Researchers ran the PCR with 60 Vbeta and 13 Jbeta primers. Libraries were prepared by immunoSEQ multiplex PCR; TCRdb keeps only in-frame clonotypes and omits some of them. The sample gives 310,000 or so clones, approximately 90% of which show up once; approximately 2% is in the top ten. The sequencing input was PBMCs. These TCRs come from a young woman in good health and CMV-seronegative.

As DNA, the CDR3 is TGCGCCAGCAGCGGGAGGGTTTCACCTGGGGCCAACGTCCTGACTTTC. Translation gives CASSGRVSPGANVLTF. This chain uses TRBV5-1 with TRBJ2-6, with TRBD2 identical over 7 bases. The V gene end was trimmed by 4 bases and the J gene end by 2 bases; junction bases not matched to a gene: 6. The CDR3 is 16 amino acids. The V gene's germline CDR1 is SGHRS and CDR2 YFSETQ.

The V call is TRBV27, the J call TRBJ2-1; TRBD2 aligns across 9 bases. The CDR3 sequence is 16 residues long. CDR1 and CDR2 from the germline V gene are MNHEY and SMNVEV (reference sequence). With 2 bases clipped from V and 9 bases from J, the junction kept 11 bases outside the gene matches. The CDR3 reads CASSLAGGLDSGEQFF. Here the CDR3 DNA reads TGTGCCAGCAGTTTAGCGGGGGGGCTTGATTCGGGTGAGCAGTTCTTC.

The chain couples TRBV6-6 to TRBJ2-3; a weak D match, TRBD2 (5 bases). The CDR3 is 16 residues long. Germline V lookup: CDR1 MNHNY, CDR2 SVGAGI (reference sequence). Trimming removed 0 bases at V and 0 bases at J, with 10 bases between. Here the CDR3 reads CASSYSASSSTDTQYF. CDR3 coding DNA: TGTGCCAGCAGTTACTCGGCTAGCTCTAGCACAGATACGCAGTATTTT.

This CDR3 reads CAIEDSYEQYF. DNA for the CDR3: TGTGCCATCGAGGACTCCTACGAGCAGTACTTC. This chain links TRBV10-3 with TRBJ2-7; D is uncertain. Trimming cost V 8 bases and J 0 bases, with 5 bases left between them. The germline V gene encodes CDR1 ENHRY and CDR2 SYGVKD. This CDR3 is 11 amino acids long.

The CDR3 loop reads CASSQQGGSTEAFF. CDR3 coding DNA: TGTGCCAGCAGCCAACAGGGGGGTAGCACTGAAGCTTTCTTT. The chain is built from TRBV14 and TRBJ1-1; the match to TRBD1 covers 7 bases. With V trimmed by 2 bases and J by 4 bases, 4 bases remained unmatched. Germline assignment: CDR1 SGHDN and CDR2 FVKESK. This CDR3 comprises 14 residues.

The V and J genes are TRBV29-1 and TRBJ2-3; D gene uncertain. CDR1 is SQVTM and CDR2 is ANQGSEA in the germline V gene. CDR3 length: 13 residues. The V gene lost 1 base and the J gene lost 0 bases, with 5 bases spanning the gap. CDR3 sequence: CSVEATSTDTQYF. The CDR3 nucleotides read TGCAGCGTTGAAGCTACTAGCACAGATACGCAGTATTTT.

The genes are TRBV4-1 and TRBJ1-1; D is uncertain. With 1 base removed from V and 4 bases from J, the gap between germline ends came to 7 bases. CDR1 and CDR2 (germline): MGHRA, YSYEKL. The CDR3 consists of 13 residues. This CDR3 is CASSQGSGTEAFF. The CDR3 DNA sequence: TGCGCCAGCAGCCAAGGGTCCGGCACTGAAGCTTTCTTT.

The count of this clone is one. CDR3 in amino acids: CASSQGHSNQPQHF. In DNA form, the CDR3 reads TGTGCCAGCAGCCAGGGACACTCCAATCAGCCCCAGCATTTT. The chain combines TRBV5-8 with TRBJ1-5; D is possibly TRBD1 (6 bases). The length of the CDR3 is 14 residues. V was shortened by 4 bases and J by 3 bases, with 11 bases between the two germline ends. Germline CDR1 and CDR2: SGHTS and YDEGEE.

The CDR3 region is CASSWASGELFF. For the CDR3, the DNA is TGTGCCAGCAGCTGGGCGTCCGGGGAGCTGTTTTTT. V and J are TRBV5-6 and TRBJ2-2; no reliable D call. The germline CDR1 and CDR2 sequences are SGHDT and YYEEEE. V dropped 3 bases and J dropped 6 bases, with 6 bases sitting between them. CDR3 size: 12 residues.

CDR3 nucleotide sequence: TGTGCCAGCAGCTTGGGGGTGGGAAGGGGCCAAGAGACCCAGTACTTC. Amino acid sequence: CASSLGVGRGQETQYF. V gene TRBV5-4 combines with J gene TRBJ2-5, with D possibly being TRBD1 (5 bases). V shed 0 bases and J shed 1 base, with 13 bases lying between them. CDR3 length equals 16 residues. CDR1 and CDR2 (germline): SGHNT, YYREEE (reference sequence).

This clone turned up a few times. The chain couples TRBV5-4 to TRBJ2-3; 9 bases line up with TRBD2. The V gene's germline CDR1 is SGHNT and CDR2 YYREEE (reference sequence). Germline trimming cut 0 bases from V and 0 bases from J; bases unmatched to any gene: 5. The CDR3 contains 17 residues. CDR3 region: CASSLARGGASTDTQYF. The CDR3 nucleotides are TGTGCCAGCAGCTTGGCCCGCGGGGGGGCTAGCACAGATACGCAGTATTTT.

The chain combines TRBV5-1 with TRBJ2-5; 7 nucleotides align to TRBD2. The J call may be incorrect, as the DNA end agrees better with TRBJ2-7. CDR1 is SGHRS, CDR2 YFSETQ, per germline. There are 14 residues in the CDR3. CDR3 region: CASSSGSGSYEQYF. In DNA form, the CDR3 reads TGCGCCAGCAGCTCAGGTAGCGGGTCCTACGAGCAGTACTTC.

The count of this clone is one. The chain uses TRBV9 and TRBJ1-2, with 8 bases matching TRBD1. Germline loops: CDR1 SGDLS, CDR2 YYNGEE. The CDR3 has 13 residues. V gave up 3 bases and J gave up 6 bases; unmatched junction bases: 4. Here the CDR3 reads CASSATGENGYTF. In DNA form, the CDR3 reads TGTGCCAGCAGCGCGACAGGGGAGAATGGCTACACCTTC.

The rearrangement links TRBV5-1 to TRBJ1-4; TRBD1 might be the D (5 bases). The V gene's germline CDR1 is SGHRS and CDR2 YFSETQ. This CDR3 region has 14 residues. Trimming took off 2 bases at V and 5 bases at J, with 10 bases between the two ends. The CDR3 sequence is CASSFGGFNEKLFF. CDR3 sequence (DNA): TGCGCCAGCAGCTTTGGGGGGTTCAATGAAAAACTGTTTTTT. The variable domain in full, completed from reference TRBV5-1 and TRBJ1-4, reads KAGVTQTPRYLIKTRGQQVTLSCSPISGHRSVSWYQQTPGQGLQFLFEYFSETQRNKGNFPGRFSGRQFSNSRSEMNVSTLELGDSALYLCASSFGGFNEKLFFGSGTQLSVL.

The V gene is TRBV4-1, the J gene TRBJ2-3; 13 bases line up with TRBD2. The V segment lost 0 bases and the J segment 1 base; nucleotides outside the gene matches: 1. The CDR3 is made up of 17 amino acids. Germline V gene lookup returns CDR1 MGHRA and CDR2 YSYEKL. This chain's CDR3 is CASSQETSGGRTDTQYF. The CDR3 region has the DNA TGCGCCAGCAGCCAAGAGACTAGCGGGGGGCGCACAGATACGCAGTATTTT.

The chain recombines TRBV14 with TRBJ1-3, with D unclear. From germline, CDR1 is SGHDN and CDR2 FVKESK. V was clipped by 2 bases and J by 7 bases, with 18 bases between them. CDR3 length: 16 amino acids. The CDR3 reads CASSQLFIGNRNTIYF. CDR3 DNA: TGTGCCAGCAGCCAACTTTTCATCGGGAATCGGAACACCATATATTTT.

The chain links TRBV6-1 to TRBJ2-5; TRBD1 is a possible D gene (5 bases). Germline assignment: CDR1 MNHNS and CDR2 SASEGT. The CDR3 has 12 residues. V dropped 1 base and J dropped 5 bases, with 5 bases sitting between them. The CDR3 loop reads CASSEGGETQYF. In nucleotides, the CDR3 is TGTGCCAGCAGTGAAGGGGGCGAGACCCAGTACTTC.

The V and J genes are TRBV5-4 and TRBJ2-7; D gene ambiguous. CDR1 is SGHNT, CDR2 YYREEE, per germline (reference sequence). The ends were cut back, 2 bases at V and 0 bases at J, with 9 bases in the middle. This CDR3 region has 14 residues. The CDR3, as DNA: TGTGCCAGCAGCTTAAGTACAGACTCCTACGAGCAGTACTTC. This encodes CASSLSTDSYEQYF.

The gene calls are TRBV11-2 and TRBJ2-5; 13 bases are shared with TRBD2. V lost 2 bases to trimming and J lost 5 bases; unmatched junction nucleotides: 5. The CDR3 extends over 16 amino acids. Per germline, CDR1 SGHAT and CDR2 FQNNGV. CDR3 loop: CASSLFTSGGAETQYF. The CDR3 bases are TGTGCCAGCAGCTTATTTACTAGCGGGGGGGCGGAGACCCAGTACTTC. The variable domain in full, completed from reference TRBV11-2 and TRBJ2-5, reads EAGVAQSPRYKIIEKRQSVAFWCNPISGHATLYWYQQILGQGPKLLIQFQNNGVVDDSQLPKDRFSAERLKGVDSTLKIQPAKLEDSAVYLCASSLFTSGGAETQYFGPGTRLLVL.

This rearrangement joins TRBV2 to TRBJ2-7; TRBD2 matches 12 bases. The CDR3 is 15 residues long. J gave up 2 bases and V 4 bases, and 3 bases lay outside the gene matches. From germline, CDR1 is SNHLY and CDR2 FYNNEI. CDR3 in amino acids: CASSAPSGGAYEQYF. The CDR3 region has the DNA TGTGCCAGCAGTGCCCCTAGCGGGGGGGCCTACGAGCAGTACTTC.

The chain has TRBV9 and TRBJ2-5, with 12 bases matching TRBD2. Germline CDR1 is SGDLS and CDR2 is YYNGEE. J gave up 1 base and V 0 bases, and 1 base lay outside the gene matches. The CDR3 totals 16 residues. CDR3 sequence reads: CASSVETSGGQETQYF. The CDR3 DNA reads as TGTGCCAGCAGCGTAGAGACTAGCGGGGGCCAAGAGACCCAGTACTTC. Complete variable domain (other parts from reference TRBV9 and TRBJ2-5): DSGVTQTPKHLITATGQRVTLRCSPRSGDLSVYWYQQSLDQGLQFLIQYYNGEERAKGNILERFSAQQFPDLHSELNLSSLELGDSALYFCASSVETSGGQETQYFGPGTRLLVL.

The chain employs TRBV27 and TRBJ2-7; possible D gene TRBD2, 6 bases. Trimming took 8 bases from V and 12 from J, leaving 11 bases between them. CDR3 length: 9 amino acids. The V gene's germline CDR1 is MNHEY and CDR2 SMNVEV (reference sequence). Here the CDR3 reads CASPVGGYF. The CDR3 nucleotides read TGTGCCAGCCCGGTGGGGGGGTACTTC.

The chain couples TRBV25-1 to TRBJ1-2; the D gene is possibly TRBD1 (5 bases). V gave up 7 bases and J gave up 2 bases, with 11 bases separating them. CDR3 length: 13 amino acids. Germline CDR1 reads MGHDK; CDR2 reads SYGVNS. The CDR3 DNA reads TGTGCCAGCACAGGGCGATCGAACTATGGCTACACCTTC. It is translated as CASTGRSNYGYTF.

The rearrangement uses TRBV25-1 and TRBJ2-5; D may be TRBD2 (5 bases). The CDR3 is made up of 13 amino acids. The V gene lost 6 bases and the J gene lost 2 bases, with 10 bases spanning the gap. Germline values: CDR1 MGHDK, CDR2 SYGVNS. The CDR3: CASRPRRQETQYF. Here the CDR3 DNA reads TGTGCCAGCAGGCCCCGGAGGCAAGAGACCCAGTACTTC.

The rearrangement links TRBV2 to TRBJ2-7; a possible D gene is TRBD2 (7 bases). V dropped 8 bases and J dropped 4 bases, with 12 bases sitting between them. This CDR3 region has 12 residues. The germline V gene has CDR1 SNHLY and CDR2 FYNNEI. The CDR3 region has the DNA TGTGCCAGCGGGGGGGCGTGGTACGAGCAGTACTTC. This encodes CASGGAWYEQYF.

The chain uses TRBV9 and TRBJ2-5; D perhaps matches TRBD2 (6 bases). Germline V gene sequence: CDR1 SGDLS, CDR2 YYNGEE. V dropped 1 base and J dropped 5 bases, with 21 bases sitting between them. CDR3 size: 17 residues. The CDR3 bases are TGTGCCAGCAGCGTATCGGCGGGTGGGGGGTCGGCGGAGACCCAGTACTTC. Protein product: CASSVSAGGGSAETQYF.

This clone turned up a few times. This chain connects TRBV19 to TRBJ1-3; a possible D gene is TRBD1 (5 bases). The CDR3 loop spans 15 amino acids. The V end lost 7 bases, the J end lost 1 base, and 14 bases lay between the germline ends. Germline V gives CDR1 LNHDA, CDR2 SQIVND (reference sequence). CDR3 loop: CASKATTGSGNTIYF. As DNA, the CDR3 is TGTGCCAGTAAAGCAACCACAGGATCTGGAAACACCATATATTTT.

The chain has TRBV18 and TRBJ2-5, with 7 bases matching TRBD1. CDR1 and CDR2 from the germline V gene are KGHSH and LQKENI. There are 14 residues in the CDR3. The ends lost 2 bases at V and 5 bases at J; junction bases unmatched: 5. CDR3 residues: CASSPETGQETQYF. CDR3 in DNA: TGTGCCAGCTCACCAGAGACAGGGCAGGAGACCCAGTACTTC.

J is TRBJ2-7 and V is TRBV29-1; D perhaps matches TRBD1 (5 bases). V lost 6 bases, J lost 1 base, and 16 bases lay in between. The germline V gene encodes CDR1 SQVTM and CDR2 ANQGSEA. CDR3 length: 14 amino acids. Here the CDR3 DNA reads TGCAGCGTCGCGGACAACGGGCCATCCTACGAGCAGTACTTC. Its translation is CSVADNGPSYEQYF.

The V and J genes are TRBV7-9 and TRBJ1-1, with 9 bases lining up with TRBD1. The CDR3 has 16 amino acids. Losses at the gene ends were 2 bases for V and 10 bases for J; bases not matched to a gene: 14. CDR1 and CDR2 (germline): SEHNR, FQNEAQ (reference sequence). CDR3 DNA sequence: TGTGCCAGCAGCTTATATGGGACAGGGACGTCTTCTGGAGCTTTCTTT. This codes for CASSLYGTGTSSGAFF.

In its sample, this clone was seen once. This rearrangement joins TRBV19 to TRBJ1-2; 7 positions match TRBD1. The CDR3 covers 15 residues. Germline V gene data show CDR1 as LNHDA and CDR2 as SQIVND (reference sequence). Trimming cost V 5 bases and J 6 bases; bases outside gene matches: 12. In DNA, the CDR3 is TGTGCCAGTAGTGAACTGCAGGGGGAGTTGAATGGCTACACCTTC. Its protein product is CASSELQGELNGYTF.

V and J are TRBV19 and TRBJ1-2; D call uncertain. Deletions cut 2 bases from V and 6 bases from J, with 10 bases between. This CDR3 region has 13 residues. CDR1 and CDR2 (germline): LNHDA, SQIVND (reference sequence). Written as DNA, the CDR3 is TGTGCCAGTAGTATAAGACTGCCGAATGGCTACACCTTC. It codes for CASSIRLPNGYTF.